Here is one T cell receptor beta chain with its context. What it binds is not known. The sample belongs to a study of cytomegalovirus exposure and HLA in healthy donors. As for the study in general: As released early, the data held approximately 80 million unique TCRs from HLA-typed donors. Study-wide points: Most of the TCR beta V segments (in an earlier analysis) were productive either about 87% or about 30% of the time. Many donors carried some public TCRs, although rarity characterized most TCR sequences.

The PCR used 60 Vbeta and 13 Jbeta primers. Sequencing used immunoSEQ multiplex PCR; TCRdb keeps in-frame clones, though not all of them. The sample records 100,000 to 150,000 clones, approximately 69% being singletons. Trimming removed 6 bases at V and 0 bases at J, with 9 bases between. There are 14 residues in the CDR3. Per germline, CDR1 SGDLS and CDR2 YYNGEE. The receptor was isolated from a man aged 35 to 55 in good health and CMV-seropositive. The material sequenced was PBMCs. The rearrangement links TRBV9 to TRBJ2-2; tentatively, D is TRBD1 (6 bases). DNA of the CDR3: TGTGCCAGCACCGGGACATCGAACACCGGGGAGCTGTTTTTT. Amino acids: CASTGTSNTGELFF.